The source of this T cell receptor beta chain is a study of tumor-infiltrating lymphocytes in localized non-small cell lung cancer. This CDR3 region has 15 residues. Trimming shortened V by 6 bases and J by 4 bases, and 17 bases separated the two germline ends. Using immunoSEQ multiplex PCR, the repertoire was profiled, and TCRdb retains in-frame clones only, with some absent. Among around 13,000 clones, roughly four fifths were seen once, and the ten largest hold around an eighth. The source is a human donor with non-small cell lung cancer. The sample was uninvolved lung tissue not adjacent to the tumor. The J gene is TRBJ2-4, the V gene TRBV5-3; no clear D. TRBV5-3 is identified as an open reading frame with a role that is uncertain. In DNA, the CDR3 is TGTGCCAGAAACCCATACGGGTACGAGAAAAACATTCAGTACTTC. Its protein is CARNPYGYEKNIQYF.